This T cell receptor beta chain emerged from a study of cytomegalovirus exposure and HLA in healthy donors. Study summary: Earlier, 110 million or so unique TCR beta sequences were recovered from approximately 200 million T cells by an analysis. General study findings and limits: Among CMV-associated TCR beta chains, most appeared HLA-restricted in a later analysis. Differences between HLA loci emerged in a later analysis of TCR association rates, with DRB1 most and HLA-C fewest. Judged likely to be a sequencing artifact was a cluster of highly shared sequence variants.

The PCR contained 60 Vbeta and 13 Jbeta primers. Only in-frame clones appear in the TCRdb table, and some are missing; sequencing was by immunoSEQ multiplex PCR. This sample has under 200,000 clones, with 75% to 80% found just once. Concerning this clone: Its antigen is not known.

This CDR3 is 15 amino acids long. Per germline, CDR1 MNHEY and CDR2 SMNVEV (reference sequence). V shed 2 bases and J shed 8 bases, with 19 bases lying between them. The chain carries TRBV27 and TRBJ2-7; TRBD1 is a possible D gene (7 bases). The sequenced sample consisted of PBMCs. This sequence was found in a woman aged 30 to 39 in good health and CMV-seropositive. CDR3 in amino acids: CASSLTSGQAGKQYF. Written as DNA, the CDR3 is TGTGCCAGCAGTTTAACGTCAGGACAGGCGGGAAAGCAGTACTTC.